The 30 T cell receptor beta chains below all came from one sample that was sequenced in a study of blood T cell repertoires in COVID-19. Only in-frame clones appear in the TCRdb table, and some are missing; sequencing was by immunoSEQ multiplex PCR. This table holds 170,000 or so clones, around 80% found once. The sample was peripheral blood. These receptors all stem from a man in his 70s with active or convalescent COVID-19.

The chain links TRBV7-3 to TRBJ1-5; maybe TRBD1 (6 bases). This CDR3 is 17 amino acids long. Germline values: CDR1 SGHTA, CDR2 FQGTGA. Between the trimmed V and J ends, which lost 6 bases and 1 base, there was a span of 19 bases. The CDR3, as DNA: TGTGCCAGCAGTGTGGCGACAGGCGTTCTGAGCAATCAGCCCCAGCATTTT. This translates into CASSVATGVLSNQPQHF. The whole variable domain, filled in from reference TRBV7-3 and TRBJ1-5, reads GAGVSQTPSNKVTEKGKYVELRCDPISGHTALYWYRQSLGQGPEFLIYFQGTGAADDSGLPNDRFFAVRPEGSVSTLKIQRTERGDSAVYLCASSVATGVLSNQPQHFGDGTRLSIL.

The gene calls are TRBV10-1 and TRBJ1-2, with 8 bases that match TRBD1. Germline V gene lookup returns CDR1 WNHNN and CDR2 SYGVQD (reference sequence). CDR3 length equals 14 residues. J gave up 4 bases and V 3 bases, and 4 bases lay outside the gene matches. CDR3 protein: CASSDGQGPYGYTF. The CDR3 region has the DNA TGCGCCAGCAGTGACGGACAGGGTCCCTATGGCTACACCTTC.

V and J are TRBV30 and TRBJ1-1; a weak D match, TRBD1 (5 bases). The CDR3 is 14 residues long. In germline, CDR1 is GTSNPN, CDR2 SVGIG (reference sequence). Trimming cost V 2 bases and J 1 base, with 11 bases left between them. CDR3 sequence reads: CAWSKGVGNTEAFF. As DNA, the CDR3 is TGTGCCTGGAGTAAAGGGGTGGGGAACACTGAAGCTTTCTTT.

This clone was seen a single time. The V call is TRBV5-1, the J call TRBJ2-7; weak D call: TRBD2 (5 bases). Germline V gene lookup returns CDR1 SGHRS and CDR2 YFSETQ. V was clipped by 4 bases and J by 4 bases, with 15 bases between them. The CDR3 loop spans 14 amino acids. The CDR3 is CASSRAAGRYEQYF. CDR3 DNA: TGCGCCAGCAGCCGTGCCGCGGGTAGGTACGAGCAGTACTTC.

The chain has TRBV10-3 and TRBJ1-5; 8 bases are a match to TRBD1. Germline V gene sequence: CDR1 ENHRY, CDR2 SYGVKD. The J segment lost 4 bases and the V segment lost 6 bases, leaving 2 bases of the junction unmatched. This CDR3 has 13 amino acids. CDR3 in amino acids: CAISGDRNQPQHF. The DNA of the CDR3 is TGTGCCATCAGCGGGGACAGGAATCAGCCCCAGCATTTT.

The rearrangement joins TRBV30 to TRBJ2-7, with 7 bases lining up with TRBD1. The CDR3 has 12 residues. Trimming cost V 5 bases and J 4 bases; bases outside gene matches: 5. CDR1 and CDR2 (germline): GTSNPN, SVGIG (reference sequence). This CDR3 reads CAWGGQLYEQYF. The CDR3 DNA follows: TGTGCCTGGGGGGGACAGCTTTACGAGCAGTACTTC.

This clone was counted between two and nine times. J is TRBJ1-2 and V is TRBV5-1; a weak D match, TRBD1 (6 bases). The V gene lost 3 bases and the J gene lost 8 bases, with 14 bases spanning the gap. This CDR3 has 13 amino acids. Germline loops: CDR1 SGHRS, CDR2 YFSETQ. CDR3 DNA sequence: TGCGCCAGCAGCTCTACAGGGACCAGGGGCTACACCTTC. This translates into CASSSTGTRGYTF.

The chain is built from TRBV10-2 and TRBJ2-3; D remains ambiguous. The CDR3 is 13 amino acids. The germline V and J ends were trimmed by 6 bases and 3 bases, with 10 bases remaining between them. CDR1 and CDR2 (germline): WSHSY, SAAADI. The CDR3, as DNA: TGCGCCAGCAGGATCACTGAAACAGATACGCAGTATTTT. It yields the protein CASRITETDTQYF.

The chain has TRBV6-5 and TRBJ2-2; D perhaps matches TRBD2 (6 bases). Germline V gene sequence: CDR1 MNHEY, CDR2 SVGAGI. The CDR3 is 15 amino acids. V shed 6 bases and J shed 2 bases, with 13 bases lying between them. The DNA of the CDR3 is TGTGCCAGCAGGCACGGGGGTAGTAACACCGGGGAGCTGTTTTTT. Residues: CASRHGGSNTGELFF.

The chain couples TRBV15 to TRBJ2-1; D is ambiguous. The germline V gene has CDR1 LNHNV and CDR2 YYDKDF (reference sequence). V was pared by 5 bases and J by 0 bases, with 14 bases between. This CDR3 is built from 16 residues. CDR3 region: CATSVHASSSYNEQFF. In DNA form, the CDR3 reads TGTGCCACCAGCGTCCACGCCTCTAGCTCCTACAATGAGCAGTTCTTC.

The chain has TRBV2 and TRBJ2-1; 8 bases are shared with TRBD1. This CDR3 contains 17 residues. CDR1 SNHLY and CDR2 FYNNEI come from the germline V gene. The junction had 14 bases not matched to a gene; V was cut back by 4 bases and J by 6 bases. In nucleotides, the CDR3 is TGTGCCAGCAGTGGGGGTTGGCGGACAGGGAGTATCAATGAGCAGTTCTTC. This gives the protein CASSGGWRTGSINEQFF.

The rearrangement links TRBV21-1 to TRBJ1-5; TRBD1 is the table's D call and was not checked against the DNA. TRBV21-1 is designated a pseudogene. This CDR3 has 14 amino acids. For the CDR3, the DNA is TGTGCCAGTACCGGGACAGGGGTGGGTCAGCCCCAGCATTTT. It encodes CASTGTGVGQPQHF.

The V gene is TRBV10-3, the J gene TRBJ2-1; no reliable D call. There are 12 residues in the CDR3. Looked up from germline, CDR1 is ENHRY and CDR2 is SYGVKD. Between the trimmed V and J ends, which lost 2 bases and 14 bases, there was a span of 13 bases. The CDR3 loop is CAISEPGSVEFF. CDR3 coding DNA: TGTGCCATCAGTGAGCCCGGGTCCGTGGAGTTCTTC.

V is TRBV7-9 and J is TRBJ2-3; D perhaps matches TRBD2 (5 bases). Germline V gene data show CDR1 as SEHNR and CDR2 as FQNEAQ (reference sequence). The CDR3 contains 13 residues. Trimming removed 5 bases at V and 5 bases at J, with 11 bases between. The CDR3 spells CASSQAAVDTQYF. In DNA, the CDR3 is TGTGCCAGCAGCCAGGCAGCGGTAGATACGCAGTATTTT.

Note on this clone: Other DNA sequences from this sample encode an identical CDR3 as well. This chain connects TRBV12-3 or TRBV12-4 to TRBJ2-7; 8 bases align to TRBD1. The CDR3 is made up of 13 amino acids. J gave up 2 bases and V 5 bases, and 2 bases lay outside the gene matches. The CDR3 sequence is CASSPGQAYEQYF. The CDR3 DNA sequence: TGTGCCAGCAGTCCGGGACAGGCCTACGAGCAGTACTTC.

The chain employs TRBV5-1 and TRBJ2-3, with 8 bases identical to TRBD2. V shed 4 bases and J 2 bases; nucleotides not matched to a gene: 9. Germline V gene lookup returns CDR1 SGHRS and CDR2 YFSETQ. CDR3 length equals 16 residues. In nucleotides, the CDR3 is TGCGCCAGCAGCGGCGAAGCGGGGGCTAACACAGATACGCAGTATTTT. Its protein product is CASSGEAGANTDTQYF. Full variable domain (missing parts from reference TRBV5-1 and TRBJ2-3): KAGVTQTPRYLIKTRGQQVTLSCSPISGHRSVSWYQQTPGQGLQFLFEYFSETQRNKGNFPGRFSGRQFSNSRSEMNVSTLELGDSALYLCASSGEAGANTDTQYFGPGTRLTVL.

This rearrangement joins TRBV14 to TRBJ2-3; D gene unclear. The CDR3 is 12 residues long. Trimming took 3 bases from V and 6 from J, leaving 7 bases between them. Germline V gives CDR1 SGHDN, CDR2 FVKESK. CDR3 bases: TGTGCCAGCAGCCATCTAGAGGATACGCAGTATTTT. It specifies CASSHLEDTQYF.

The V gene is TRBV7-2, the J gene TRBJ1-2; no definite D call. The CDR3 covers 13 residues. Looked up from germline, CDR1 is SGHTA and CDR2 is FQGNSA. V lost 2 bases and J 4 bases, leaving 8 bases between the germline ends. The CDR3 loop reads CASSLSLIYGYTF. The DNA of the CDR3 is TGTGCCAGCAGCTTATCGTTAATCTATGGCTACACCTTC.

This clone came up once. The V call is TRBV9, the J call TRBJ1-1, with 8 bases matching TRBD1. This CDR3 has 18 residues. Losses at the gene ends were 3 bases for V and 3 bases for J; bases not matched to a gene: 16. CDR1 SGDLS and CDR2 YYNGEE come from the germline V gene. This CDR3 is CASSEAAGTRTGYTEAFF. For the CDR3, the DNA is TGTGCCAGCAGCGAGGCAGCGGGGACCCGGACAGGGTACACTGAAGCTTTCTTT. Full variable domain (rest looked up from reference TRBV9 and TRBJ1-1): DSGVTQTPKHLITATGQRVTLRCSPRSGDLSVYWYQQSLDQGLQFLIQYYNGEERAKGNILERFSAQQFPDLHSELNLSSLELGDSALYFCASSEAAGTRTGYTEAFFGQGTRLTVV.

This chain connects TRBV18 to TRBJ1-4; a possible D gene is TRBD1 (6 bases). Germline V lookup: CDR1 KGHSH, CDR2 LQKENI. Between the trimmed V and J ends, which lost 3 bases and 10 bases, there was a span of 18 bases. This CDR3 comprises 15 residues. The CDR3 here is CASSPDSQNPTKLFF. In nucleotides, the CDR3 is TGTGCCAGCTCACCGGACAGTCAAAATCCTACAAAACTGTTTTTT.

As for this clone: At the DNA level, this CDR3 is encoded by other sequences in the same sample as well. The J gene is TRBJ1-2, the V gene TRBV5-1; 7 nucleotides align to TRBD1. The CDR3 totals 13 residues. The germline gives CDR1 SGHRS, CDR2 YFSETQ. V dropped 1 base and J dropped 3; count of bases not matched to a gene: 0. CDR3 bases: TGCGCCAGCAGCTTGACAGGGGACTATGGCTACACCTTC. It encodes CASSLTGDYGYTF. The full variable domain, in which reference TRBV5-1 and TRBJ1-2 provide the parts outside the CDR3, is KAGVTQTPRYLIKTRGQQVTLSCSPISGHRSVSWYQQTPGQGLQFLFEYFSETQRNKGNFPGRFSGRQFSNSRSEMNVSTLELGDSALYLCASSLTGDYGYTFGSGTRLTVV.

There are a few counts of this clone. V is TRBV6-5 and J is TRBJ1-5, with 9 bases aligning to TRBD1. CDR3 size: 15 residues. Germline V CDR1 and CDR2: MNHEY, SVGAGI. The trim removed 6 bases at V and 4 bases at J, leaving 7 bases unmatched. The CDR3 nucleotides read TGTGCCAGCAGCTCGACAGGGGGGGAGAATCAGCCCCAGCATTTT. Translation: CASSSTGGENQPQHF.

The chain links TRBV5-8 to TRBJ2-2; D is possibly TRBD2 (5 bases). The CDR3 extends over 18 amino acids. Germline V gives CDR1 SGHTS, CDR2 YDEGEE. The V end was cut by 0 bases, the J end by 1 base, with 16 bases between. CDR3 sequence: CASSLAAGVSLNTGELFF. The CDR3 DNA follows: TGTGCCAGCAGCTTGGCCGCCGGGGTCTCTTTGAACACCGGGGAGCTGTTTTTT.

This chain joins TRBV3-1 (or the pseudogene TRBV3-2) and TRBJ2-1, with 9 bases identical to TRBD1. Losses at the gene ends were 0 bases for V and 9 bases for J; bases not matched to a gene: 6. This CDR3 contains 15 residues. Germline CDR1 reads LGHDT; CDR2 reads YNNKEL (reference sequence). CDR3 amino acids: CASSQEGTGSFEQFF. The CDR3 DNA follows: TGTGCCAGCAGCCAAGAGGGGACAGGGTCTTTTGAGCAGTTCTTC.

The rearrangement joins TRBV19 to TRBJ1-1; possible D gene TRBD1, 6 bases. V gave up 7 bases and J gave up 2 bases, with 14 bases separating them. The CDR3 sequence is 14 residues long. Per the germline V gene, CDR1 is LNHDA and CDR2 is SQIVND (reference sequence). CDR3 DNA: TGTGCCAGTAAAAGGACAGTTCGAAACACTGAAGCTTTCTTT. Its protein product is CASKRTVRNTEAFF.

The V gene is TRBV6-5, the J gene TRBJ2-5; 7 nucleotides agree with TRBD1. This CDR3 contains 13 residues. Germline CDR1 and CDR2: MNHEY and SVGAGI. V shed 6 bases and J 4 bases; nucleotides not matched to a gene: 5. DNA of the CDR3: TGTGCCAGCAGACGGACAGGAGGAGAGACCCAGTACTTC. As protein: CASRRTGGETQYF.

The chain recombines TRBV6-5 with TRBJ1-2; 7 bases map to TRBD1. V gave up 5 bases and J gave up 3 bases; unmatched junction bases: 6. The CDR3 has 14 amino acids. Germline lookup yields CDR1 MNHEY and CDR2 SVGAGI. The CDR3 loop reads CASSIQGYDYGYTF. The CDR3 DNA sequence: TGTGCCAGCAGTATACAGGGGTATGACTATGGCTACACCTTC.

This chain links TRBV5-1 with TRBJ1-3; D remains ambiguous. Germline CDR1 and CDR2: SGHRS and YFSETQ. The CDR3 runs 14 residues. V lost 2 bases, J lost 2 bases, and 8 bases lay in between. The CDR3 DNA reads TGCGCCAGCAGCTTAAGCCCACCTGGAAACACCATATATTTT. This codes for CASSLSPPGNTIYF.

The gene calls are TRBV6-2 or TRBV6-3 and TRBJ2-3, with 11 bases matching TRBD2. Germline trimming cut 2 bases from V and 1 base from J; bases unmatched to any gene: 2. Germline-derived CDR1 and CDR2 are MNHEY and SVGEGT. The CDR3 loop spans 16 amino acids. The CDR3 protein is CASSYRGLAGTDTQYF. The CDR3 bases are TGTGCCAGCAGTTACAGGGGACTAGCGGGCACAGATACGCAGTATTTT.

The chain recombines TRBV14 with TRBJ1-1; no definite D call. V was shortened by 4 bases and J by 9 bases, with 12 bases between the two germline ends. Germline lookup yields CDR1 SGHDN and CDR2 FVKESK. The length of the CDR3 is 12 residues. The chain's CDR3 is CASSPLESKAFF. CDR3 nucleotide sequence: TGTGCCAGCAGCCCCTTGGAGAGTAAAGCTTTCTTT.